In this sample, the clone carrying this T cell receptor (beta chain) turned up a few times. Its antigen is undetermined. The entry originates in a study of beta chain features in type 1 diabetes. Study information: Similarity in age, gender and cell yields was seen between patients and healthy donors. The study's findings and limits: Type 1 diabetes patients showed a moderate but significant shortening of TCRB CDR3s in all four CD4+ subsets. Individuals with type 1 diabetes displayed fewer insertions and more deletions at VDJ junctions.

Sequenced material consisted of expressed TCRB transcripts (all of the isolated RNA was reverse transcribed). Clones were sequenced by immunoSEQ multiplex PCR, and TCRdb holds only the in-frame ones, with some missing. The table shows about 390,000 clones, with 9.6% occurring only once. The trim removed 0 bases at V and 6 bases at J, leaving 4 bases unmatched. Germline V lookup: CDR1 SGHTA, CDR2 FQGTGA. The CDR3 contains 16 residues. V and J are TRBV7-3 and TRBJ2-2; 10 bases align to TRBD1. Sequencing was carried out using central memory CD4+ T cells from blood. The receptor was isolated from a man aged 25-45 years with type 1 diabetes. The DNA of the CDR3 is TGTGCCAGCAGCTTAACGTATGGACAGGGGGCCGGGGAGCTGTTTTTT. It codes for CASSLTYGQGAGELFF.